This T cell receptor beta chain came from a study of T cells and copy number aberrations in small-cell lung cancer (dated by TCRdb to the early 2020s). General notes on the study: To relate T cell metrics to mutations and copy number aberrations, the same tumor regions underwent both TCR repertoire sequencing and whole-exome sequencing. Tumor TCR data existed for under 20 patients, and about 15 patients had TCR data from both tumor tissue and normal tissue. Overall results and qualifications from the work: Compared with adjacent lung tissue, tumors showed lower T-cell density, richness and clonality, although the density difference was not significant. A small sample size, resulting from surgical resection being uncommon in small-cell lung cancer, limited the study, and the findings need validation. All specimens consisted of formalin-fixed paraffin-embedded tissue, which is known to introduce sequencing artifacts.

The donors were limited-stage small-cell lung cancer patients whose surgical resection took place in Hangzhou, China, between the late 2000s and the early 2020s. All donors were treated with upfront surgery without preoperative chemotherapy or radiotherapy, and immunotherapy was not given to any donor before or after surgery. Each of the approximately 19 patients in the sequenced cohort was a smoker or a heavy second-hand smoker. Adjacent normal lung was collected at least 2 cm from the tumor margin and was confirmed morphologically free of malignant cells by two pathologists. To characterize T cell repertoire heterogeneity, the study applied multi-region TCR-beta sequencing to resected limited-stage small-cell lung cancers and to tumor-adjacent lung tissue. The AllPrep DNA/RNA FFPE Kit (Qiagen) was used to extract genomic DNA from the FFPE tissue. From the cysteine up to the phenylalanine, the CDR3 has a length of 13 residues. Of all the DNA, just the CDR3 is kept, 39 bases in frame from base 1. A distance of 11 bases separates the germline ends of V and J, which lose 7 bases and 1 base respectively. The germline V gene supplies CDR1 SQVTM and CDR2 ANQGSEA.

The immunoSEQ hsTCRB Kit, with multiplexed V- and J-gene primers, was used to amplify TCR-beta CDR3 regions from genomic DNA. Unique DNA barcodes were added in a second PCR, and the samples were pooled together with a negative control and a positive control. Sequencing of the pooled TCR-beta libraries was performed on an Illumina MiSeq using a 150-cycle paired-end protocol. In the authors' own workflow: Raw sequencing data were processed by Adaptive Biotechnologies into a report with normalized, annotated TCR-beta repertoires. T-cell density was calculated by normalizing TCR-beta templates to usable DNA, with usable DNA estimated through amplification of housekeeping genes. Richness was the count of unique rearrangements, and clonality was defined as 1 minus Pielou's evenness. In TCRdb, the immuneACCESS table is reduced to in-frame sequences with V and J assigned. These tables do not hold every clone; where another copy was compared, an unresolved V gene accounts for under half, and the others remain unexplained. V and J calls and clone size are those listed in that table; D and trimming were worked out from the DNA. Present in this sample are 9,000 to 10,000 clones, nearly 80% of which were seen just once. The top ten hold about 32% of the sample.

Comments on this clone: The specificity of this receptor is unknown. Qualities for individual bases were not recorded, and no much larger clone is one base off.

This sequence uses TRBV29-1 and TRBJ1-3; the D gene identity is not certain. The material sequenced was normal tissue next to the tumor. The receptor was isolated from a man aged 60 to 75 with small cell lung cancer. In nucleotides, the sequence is TGCAGCGCCGAGGGCCAATCTGGAAACACCATATATTTT. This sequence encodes CSAEGQSGNTIYF.